The source of this T cell receptor beta chain is a study of blood T cell repertoires in COVID-19. About the research overall: Samples representing acute and convalescent COVID-19 were sourced from the United States, Italy and Spain. From T cells, B-cell-depleted T cells, or PBMCs came the material, which was cDNA or gDNA.

In the original analysis: Counts of nucleated cells, estimated from reference gene primer amplification, were obtained. Generated by immunoSEQ multiplex PCR, the TCRdb table keeps only in-frame clones and is missing some. The DNA gave D and trimming, while V, J and clone size come from that table. The sample lists some 140,000 clones, around 73% seen once, with roughly 11% in the top ten. This CDR3 spans 16 amino acids. V dropped 6 bases and J dropped 2; count of bases not matched to a gene: 9. The germline V gene has CDR1 MNHNS and CDR2 SASEGT. The specimen was peripheral blood. This receptor was taken from a man aged 55 to 69 who had recovered from COVID-19. The chain is built from TRBV6-1 and TRBJ1-5, with 8 bases aligning to TRBD1. DNA for the CDR3: TGTGCCAGCAGGGAACGACAGGGGTTCGGCAATCAGCCCCAGCATTTT. It encodes CASRERQGFGNQPQHF.